The 19 T cell receptor beta chains listed next were all sequenced from one sample in a study of cytomegalovirus exposure and HLA in healthy donors. PCR was performed using 60 Vbeta and 13 Jbeta primers. Method: immunoSEQ multiplex PCR; TCRdb's copy keeps in-frame clones and lacks some. The data hold approximately 120,000 clones, with 10% to 13% observed a single time. Specimen: PBMCs. The receptor set was obtained from a woman between 18 and 29 years old in good health and CMV-seropositive.

This clone came up a few times. This chain joins TRBV2 and TRBJ2-2; TRBD1 matches at 9 bases. The CDR3 contains 19 residues. Germline CDR1 SNHLY, CDR2 FYNNEI. J lost 6 bases, V lost 4 bases, and 18 bases had no gene match. The CDR3 region is CASSAQLKIQGANSGELFF. CDR3 DNA sequence: TGTGCCAGCAGTGCTCAACTTAAAATACAGGGGGCAAATTCCGGGGAGCTGTTTTTT.

In this sample, this clone turned up a few times. The chain is built from TRBV7-9 and TRBJ2-3; weak D call: TRBD2 (8 bases). The CDR3 has 16 amino acids. V gave up 5 bases and J gave up 2 bases, with 17 bases separating them. CDR1 is SEHNR and CDR2 is FQNEAQ in the germline V gene (reference sequence). Written as DNA, the CDR3 is TGTGCCAGCAGCCCCCGGGAGGGGGCATCCACAGATACGCAGTATTTT. Translation: CASSPREGASTDTQYF.

Only a few counts were recorded for this clone. An end of the junction does not agree with germline; a read error may underlie this. This same CDR3 is encoded by further DNA sequences in the sample. CDR3 bases: TGCGCCTGGAATGAGGTGTATAGCAATCAGCCCCAGCATTTT. Its protein product is CAWNEVYSNQPQHF. V is TRBV30 and J is TRBJ1-5; D ambiguous. The CDR3 spans 14 residues. The germline gives CDR1 GTSNPN, CDR2 SVGIG (reference sequence).

The V gene is TRBV7-9, the J gene TRBJ2-3; TRBD2 aligns across 12 bases. CDR3 length: 18 amino acids. Germline CDR1 reads SEHNR; CDR2 reads FQNEAQ (reference sequence). V was clipped by 7 bases and J by 4 bases; unmatched bases: 15. The CDR3 DNA reads as TGTGCCAGCAACGAACCTAACCCTAGCGGGAGGGGTCCAGATACGCAGTATTTT. This sequence encodes CASNEPNPSGRGPDTQYF.

V usage is TRBV5-1 and J usage is TRBJ2-2; tentative D call: TRBD2 (6 bases). The germline gives CDR1 SGHRS, CDR2 YFSETQ. V lost 4 bases and J lost 6, with 19 bases in between. This CDR3 spans 16 amino acids. CDR3 region: CASSPSRTIPPGELFF. The CDR3 bases are TGCGCCAGCAGCCCCTCCCGGACTATCCCCCCCGGGGAGCTGTTTTTT.

Only a few counts were recorded for this clone. The V call is TRBV13, the J call TRBJ2-2; D remains unclear. CDR1 and CDR2 (germline): PRHDT, FYEKMQ (reference sequence). There are 16 residues in the CDR3. V was cut by 1 base and J by 0 bases, with 9 bases left in between. The CDR3 loop reads CASSLVHKANTGELFF. DNA of the CDR3: TGTGCCAGCAGCTTAGTCCACAAAGCGAACACCGGGGAGCTGTTTTTT.

The V and J genes are TRBV2 and TRBJ1-5; tentative D call: TRBD1 (5 bases). The CDR3 is made up of 14 amino acids. Trimming removed 3 bases at V and 7 bases at J, with 13 bases between. Germline values: CDR1 SNHLY, CDR2 FYNNEI. The DNA for the CDR3 is TGTGCCAGCAGTGAGTGGGGGGGTTGGCAGCCCCAGCATTTT. It yields the protein CASSEWGGWQPQHF.

The chain is built from TRBV6-1 and TRBJ2-5, with a possible D match to TRBD1 (6 bases). CDR3 length: 15 residues. Germline loops: CDR1 MNHNS, CDR2 SASEGT. Trimming removed 4 bases at V and 5 bases at J, with 17 bases between. The CDR3 protein is CASSGKGGLGETQYF. DNA for the CDR3: TGTGCCAGCAGTGGAAAAGGGGGTTTAGGGGAGACCCAGTACTTC.

This clone was seen only a few times. The V and J genes are TRBV30 and TRBJ1-5; maybe TRBD1 (5 bases). Germline V lookup: CDR1 GTSNPN, CDR2 SVGIG (reference sequence). The germline V and J ends were trimmed by 0 bases and 1 base, with 10 bases remaining between them. This CDR3 has 15 residues. The CDR3 DNA is TGTGCCTGGAGTGTACCCCAGGGCAGCAATCAGCCCCAGCATTTT. This translates into CAWSVPQGSNQPQHF.

V usage is TRBV19 and J usage is TRBJ1-1; D is undetermined. The CDR3 totals 13 residues. The V and J ends lost 3 bases and 1 base respectively, with 6 bases between them. The V gene's germline CDR1 is LNHDA and CDR2 SQIVND (reference sequence). CDR3: CASSIEGNTEAFF. The CDR3 DNA is TGTGCCAGTAGTATCGAGGGGAACACTGAAGCTTTCTTT.

This rearrangement joins TRBV10-2 to TRBJ2-7; 8 bases are a match to TRBD2. Germline V gene data show CDR1 as WSHSY and CDR2 as SAAADI. V shed 5 bases and J 5 bases; nucleotides not matched to a gene: 11. This CDR3 contains 15 residues. CDR3 amino acids: CASSPRDSGTHEQYF. CDR3 in DNA: TGCGCCAGCAGTCCTCGCGATAGCGGGACCCACGAGCAGTACTTC.

Only a few counts were recorded for this clone. V is TRBV5-4 and J is TRBJ1-1, with 8 bases aligning to TRBD1. From germline, CDR1 is SGHNT and CDR2 YYREEE (reference sequence). Germline trimming cut 7 bases from V and 4 bases from J; bases unmatched to any gene: 9. The CDR3 runs to 14 residues. The CDR3 region has the DNA TGTGCCAGCGGATTGACAGGGGCAGGCACTGAAGCTTTCTTT. Translation: CASGLTGAGTEAFF.

This clone came up a few times. This specimen includes other DNA sequences encoding the same CDR3. This rearrangement joins TRBV5-1 to TRBJ1-1; D unclear. V shed 2 bases and J shed 1 base, with 6 bases lying between them. This CDR3 spans 13 amino acids. The germline gives CDR1 SGHRS, CDR2 YFSETQ. This chain's CDR3 is CASSFGANTEAFF. The CDR3 DNA sequence: TGCGCCAGCAGCTTTGGAGCGAACACTGAAGCTTTCTTT.

This chain links TRBV4-1 with TRBJ2-3, with TRBD2 matching over 12 bases. The CDR3 consists of 16 residues. V lost 4 bases, J lost 2 bases, and 4 bases stayed unmatched. Germline lookup yields CDR1 MGHRA and CDR2 YSYEKL. In nucleotides, the CDR3 is TGCGCCAGCAGCCCCAGGACTAGCGGGACCACAGATACGCAGTATTTT. It specifies CASSPRTSGTTDTQYF.

J is TRBJ2-2 and V is TRBV2; TRBD2 is a possible D gene (5 bases). The CDR3 covers 14 residues. V lost 8 bases to trimming and J lost 1 base, with 11 bases between them. Germline lookup yields CDR1 SNHLY and CDR2 FYNNEI. The CDR3 loop reads CASGGLGNTGELFF. In nucleotides, the CDR3 is TGTGCCAGCGGAGGCCTCGGGAACACCGGGGAGCTGTTTTTT.

The chain combines TRBV28 with TRBJ2-1; weak D call: TRBD2 (5 bases). Germline V gives CDR1 MDHEN, CDR2 SYDVKM. This CDR3 contains 15 residues. The V and J ends lost 5 bases and 0 bases respectively, with 11 bases between them. This CDR3 reads CASSPGEYSYNEQFF. The CDR3 DNA reads TGTGCCAGCAGTCCCGGGGAGTACTCCTACAATGAGCAGTTCTTC.

The V gene is TRBV5-5, the J gene TRBJ1-2; TRBD1 might be the D (5 bases). The germline V and J ends were trimmed by 0 bases and 4 bases, with 13 bases remaining between them. This CDR3 is built from 15 residues. Germline V CDR1 and CDR2: SGHKS, YYEKEE (reference sequence). The CDR3 DNA reads as TGTGCCAGCAGCTTGGGTATGGACATTTCCTATGGCTACACCTTC. This gives the protein CASSLGMDISYGYTF.

This clone turned up a few times. The gene calls are TRBV7-9 and TRBJ1-2; the D is unclear. The CDR3 has 15 residues. In germline, CDR1 is SEHNR, CDR2 FQNEAQ (reference sequence). V was cut by 1 base and J by 1 base, with 10 bases left in between. The CDR3 is CASSLGGSNNYGYTF. CDR3 nucleotide sequence: TGTGCCAGCAGCTTAGGCGGCAGTAATAACTATGGCTACACCTTC.

The table lists this clone with a few counts. This sequence joins TRBV7-2 and TRBJ2-5, with D possibly matching TRBD2 (6 bases). TRBJ2-7 matches the DNA end more closely, so the J call is doubtful. Germline V gene lookup returns CDR1 SGHTA and CDR2 FQGNSA. CDR3 length equals 16 residues. CDR3 region: CASSLGARGSSYEQYF. Written as DNA, the CDR3 is TGTGCCAGCAGCTTAGGGGCCCGGGGGAGCTCCTACGAGCAGTACTTC.